The 32 T cell receptor beta chains listed next were all sequenced from one sample in a study of T cell repertoires in cytomegalovirus infection. From the reads, TCRdb called clonotypes with MiXCR, one entry per CDR3 protein. The sample holds 150,000 to 200,000 distinct CDR3 sequences, about 21% seen once. The sample was PBMCs. These receptors all stem from a human donor in good health (CMV status not recorded). Some clones in this sample may be carry-over from other donors' samples.

The sample holds many counts of this clonotype. This sequence joins TRBV7-2 and TRBJ2-7, with TRBD2 matching over 9 bases. The V segment lost 5 bases and the J segment 3 bases; nucleotides outside the gene matches: 5. CDR1 and CDR2 from the germline V gene are SGHTA and FQGNSA. The CDR3 length is 14 residues. CDR3 DNA: TGTGCCAGCAGCAATAGCGGGGGTTTCTACGAGCAGTACTTC. This translates into CASSNSGGFYEQYF.

The V gene is TRBV12-3 or TRBV12-4, the J gene TRBJ1-6; 11 positions agree with TRBD1. The CDR3 is 14 residues long. V lost 5 bases to trimming and J lost 9 bases; unmatched junction nucleotides: 3. Written as DNA, the CDR3 is TGTGCCAGCAGTCCGGGGACAGGGGGTTCACCCCTCCACTTT. It translates to CASSPGTGGSPLHF.

This clonotype has only a few counts. This sequence joins TRBV12-3 or TRBV12-4 and TRBJ1-2, with a tentative D call TRBD1 (5 bases). V lost 7 bases and J 4 bases, leaving 16 bases between the germline ends. The CDR3 has 14 amino acids. The CDR3 is CASNLGRPGYGYTF. CDR3 nucleotide sequence: TGTGCCAGCAACCTGGGACGGCCGGGCTATGGCTACACCTTC.

V usage is TRBV5-1 and J usage is TRBJ1-3, with TRBD1 identical over 12 bases. Germline CDR1 is SGHRS and CDR2 is YFSETQ. There are 16 residues in the CDR3. With 4 bases clipped from V and 3 bases from J, the junction kept 5 bases outside the gene matches. The CDR3 region is CASSRDRGLGGNTIYF. In DNA, the CDR3 is TGCGCCAGCAGCCGGGACAGGGGGCTTGGTGGAAACACCATATATTTT. The whole variable domain, filled in from reference TRBV5-1 and TRBJ1-3, reads KAGVTQTPRYLIKTRGQQVTLSCSPISGHRSVSWYQQTPGQGLQFLFEYFSETQRNKGNFPGRFSGRQFSNSRSEMNVSTLELGDSALYLCASSRDRGLGGNTIYFGEGSWLTVV.

The rearrangement joins TRBV11-1 to TRBJ2-1; tentatively, D is TRBD2 (5 bases). The germline V gene encodes CDR1 SGHAT and CDR2 FQDESV (reference sequence). V lost 1 base, J lost 5 bases, and 15 bases lay in between. This CDR3 is built from 16 residues. CDR3 sequence (DNA): TGTGCCAGCAGCTTAGGGGCCCGGGATAGGAACAATGAGCAGTTCTTC. Its translation is CASSLGARDRNNEQFF.

This clonotype was detected many times. The chain carries TRBV28 and TRBJ2-5; TRBD2 agrees at 10 bases. The CDR3 contains 16 residues. V was pared by 4 bases and J by 4 bases, with 9 bases of the junction left unmatched. Germline-derived CDR1 and CDR2 are MDHEN and SYDVKM. CDR3 sequence (DNA): TGTGCCAGCAGTTCAATCTTAGCGGGAGGTCGAGAGACCCAGTACTTC. Its protein product is CASSSILAGGRETQYF.

This clonotype was seen a few times. J is TRBJ2-1 and V is TRBV6-6; no clear D. The CDR3 is made up of 13 amino acids. The germline V and J ends were trimmed by 7 bases and 0 bases, with 7 bases remaining between them. Germline V gives CDR1 MNHNY, CDR2 SVGAGI (reference sequence). CDR3 nucleotide sequence: TGTGCCAGCACCCTGAGCTCCTACAATGAGCAGTTCTTC. Its translation: CASTLSSYNEQFF.

This clonotype has a count of ten or more. The rearrangement uses TRBV7-2 and TRBJ2-7; TRBD1 matches at 9 bases. The CDR3 sequence is 16 residues long. Unmatched junction bases numbered 13, after V lost 6 bases and J lost 4 bases. Germline V lookup: CDR1 SGHTA, CDR2 FQGNSA. For the CDR3, the DNA is TGTGCCAGCAGTTACTCTACAGGGGGCGCTCCGTACGAGCAGTACTTC. The encoded protein is CASSYSTGGAPYEQYF.

This clonotype appeared a few times. V is TRBV29-1 and J is TRBJ2-2, with 9 bases lining up with TRBD1. From germline, CDR1 is SQVTM and CDR2 ANQGSEA. The V segment lost 5 bases and the J segment 7 bases; nucleotides outside the gene matches: 11. This CDR3 is 15 amino acids long. CDR3 region: CSVSSTGGKVGELFF. The CDR3 bases are TGCAGCGTTTCCTCGACAGGGGGGAAAGTCGGGGAGCTGTTTTTT.

As to this clonotype: At one of its ends the junction is not consistent with the germline gene, which may arise from a read error. V gene TRBV5-3 combines with J gene TRBJ1-1; TRBD1 might be the D (6 bases). TRBV5-3 is filed as an ORF, its function uncertain. The CDR3 extends over 17 amino acids. The CDR3 reads CASSLKQGAILDTEAFF. The DNA for the CDR3 is TGTGCCAGCAGCTTGAAACAGGGTGCTATTTTGGACACTGAAGCTTTCTTT.

The rearrangement links TRBV12-3 or TRBV12-4 to TRBJ1-1; no clear D gene. The CDR3 runs to 13 residues. The ends were cut back, 2 bases at V and 5 bases at J, with 9 bases in the middle. The CDR3 DNA reads TGTGCCAGCAGTTTATTTGAGGGAACTGAAGCTTTCTTT. Translating it yields CASSLFEGTEAFF.

V is TRBV11-3 and J is TRBJ1-5, with TRBD1 matching 7 bases. This CDR3 has 16 residues. CDR1 and CDR2 (germline): SGHNT, YENEEA. Unmatched junction bases numbered 7, after V lost 4 bases and J lost 1 base. The CDR3 nucleotides read TGTGCCAGCAGCTCGGCCGGGACAGAGAGCAATCAGCCCCAGCATTTT. The encoded protein is CASSSAGTESNQPQHF.

This clonotype was observed a handful of times. The V call is TRBV6-2 or TRBV6-3, the J call TRBJ1-5, with TRBD1 as a possible D gene (5 bases). The CDR3 consists of 17 residues. V was clipped by 0 bases and J by 4 bases, with 16 bases between them. Per the germline V gene, CDR1 is MNHEY and CDR2 is SVGEGT. CDR3 coding DNA: TGTGCCAGCAGTTACTCCCTTCTCCGGGACGGAAATCAGCCCCAGCATTTT. It yields the protein CASSYSLLRDGNQPQHF.

The chain combines TRBV15 with TRBJ2-7; the D gene is possibly TRBD1 (6 bases). CDR3 length: 13 amino acids. Looked up from germline, CDR1 is LNHNV and CDR2 is YYDKDF (reference sequence). Trimming removed 6 bases at V and 2 bases at J, with 11 bases between. CDR3 region: CATSWTETYEQYF. The CDR3, as DNA: TGTGCCACCAGTTGGACAGAAACCTACGAGCAGTACTTC.

The V and J genes are TRBV7-4 and TRBJ2-3, with D perhaps given as TRBD1 or TRBD2 (5 bases each). CDR1 and CDR2 from the germline V gene are SGHVT and SQSDAQ. Trimming cost V 5 bases and J 1 base, with 22 bases left between them. This CDR3 has 18 residues. The CDR3 bases are TGTGCCAGCAGCCCGAAAGGGACGCCGGTGAAAGGCACAGATACGCAGTATTTT. Protein: CASSPKGTPVKGTDTQYF.

About this clonotype itself: A much larger clone differs from this one at a single base, so this may be a read error. Because the CDR3 is missing its conserved closing phenylalanine or tryptophan, this is likely a read error. The J gene is TRBJ1-6, the V gene TRBV27; 7 bases fit TRBD1. Germline V gene sequence: CDR1 MNHEY, CDR2 SMNVEV (reference sequence). V shed 5 bases and J 9 bases; nucleotides not matched to a gene: 10. CDR3 length: 15 amino acids. In nucleotides, the CDR3 is TGTGCCAGCAGTCTAACGACAGGGACGGGTTCACCCCTCCACTCT. Translated: CASSLTTGTGSPLHS.

The sample holds a few counts of this clonotype. This chain links TRBV10-3 with TRBJ2-4; perhaps D is TRBD1 or TRBD2 (5 bases each). There are 11 residues in the CDR3. The V gene's germline CDR1 is ENHRY and CDR2 SYGVKD. V was shortened by 3 bases and J by 11 bases, with 8 bases between the two germline ends. CDR3 in amino acids: CAISDEGFQYF. DNA for the CDR3: TGTGCCATCAGTGATGAGGGGTTTCAGTACTTC.

This clonotype was observed a handful of times. The chain carries TRBV28 and TRBJ2-7; D ambiguous. V dropped 7 bases and J dropped 2 bases, with 12 bases sitting between them. Germline CDR1 and CDR2: MDHEN and SYDVKM. The CDR3 loop spans 13 amino acids. The CDR3 nucleotides read TGTGCCAGCATACGGACGGAGCCCTACGAGCAGTACTTC. This codes for CASIRTEPYEQYF.

For this clonotype: A much larger clone differs by one base, so this may be a read error. The chain's CDR3 is CASNLASSGYGQDTQYF. The CDR3 DNA reads as TGTGCCAGCAACTTAGCGTCTAGCGGGTATGGACAGGATACGCAGTATTTT. The V gene is TRBV7-2, the J gene TRBJ2-3; 8 bases fit TRBD2. The CDR3 runs to 17 residues. The germline gives CDR1 SGHTA, CDR2 FQGNSA.

The gene calls are TRBV5-1 and TRBJ2-7; 10 nucleotides align to TRBD2. Trimming removed 6 bases from V and 3 bases from J; junction bases left unmatched: 12. The germline V gene has CDR1 SGHRS and CDR2 YFSETQ. The CDR3 runs 16 residues. The CDR3 nucleotides read TGCGCCAGCAACCTGACAGGACTAGCGGCATACTACGAGCAGTACTTC. Encoded protein: CASNLTGLAAYYEQYF.

V gene TRBV30 combines with J gene TRBJ1-5; D not certain. The CDR3 length is 13 residues. V gave up 7 bases and J gave up 1 base, with 11 bases separating them. Germline CDR1 reads GTSNPN; CDR2 reads SVGIG (reference sequence). CDR3 in DNA: TGTGCCTTCGAATGGGGAAGCAATCAGCCCCAGCATTTT. The encoded protein is CAFEWGSNQPQHF.

This clonotype was detected ten times or more. The chain couples TRBV7-3 to TRBJ1-2; 7 bases are shared with TRBD1. The length of the CDR3 is 14 residues. Trimming cost V 3 bases and J 3 bases; bases outside gene matches: 4. Germline CDR1 is SGHTA and CDR2 is FQGTGA. The CDR3 sequence is CASSLDDRDYGYTF. In DNA form, the CDR3 reads TGTGCCAGCAGCTTGGATGACAGGGACTATGGCTACACCTTC. Full variable domain (remainder filled in from reference TRBV7-3 and TRBJ1-2): GAGVSQTPSNKVTEKGKYVELRCDPISGHTALYWYRQSLGQGPEFLIYFQGTGAADDSGLPNDRFFAVRPEGSVSTLKIQRTERGDSAVYLCASSLDDRDYGYTFGSGTRLTVV.

The rearrangement joins TRBV6-5 to TRBJ1-6, with D maybe TRBD1 (5 bases). The CDR3 has 17 residues. Trimming stripped 6 bases from V and 0 bases from J, with 15 bases between. Germline loops: CDR1 MNHEY, CDR2 SVGAGI. This CDR3 is CASSQNQGSSYNSPLHF. The CDR3 nucleotides are TGTGCCAGCAGCCAAAATCAGGGAAGCTCCTATAATTCACCCCTCCACTTT.

This clonotype has only a few counts. This chain links TRBV5-6 with TRBJ2-1; 8 bases map to TRBD2. The CDR3 sequence is 16 residues long. Germline-derived CDR1 and CDR2 are SGHDT and YYEEEE. V lost 1 base to trimming and J lost 2 bases; unmatched junction nucleotides: 5. In DNA form, the CDR3 reads TGTGCCAGCAGCTTGCGCAGCGGGGGAACCTACAATGAGCAGTTCTTC. This codes for CASSLRSGGTYNEQFF. Drawing the rest from reference TRBV5-6 and TRBJ2-1, the complete variable domain is DAGVTQSPTHLIKTRGQQVTLRCSPKSGHDTVSWYQQALGQGPQFIFQYYEEEERQRGNFPDRFSGHQFPNYSSELNVNALLLGDSALYLCASSLRSGGTYNEQFFGPGTRLTVL.

This clonotype was seen more than once but under ten times. This rearrangement joins TRBV11-2 to TRBJ2-2; D uncertain. The CDR3 runs to 11 residues. Per the germline V gene, CDR1 is SGHAT and CDR2 is FQNNGV. V was cut by 4 bases and J by 11 bases, with 8 bases left in between. The CDR3 sequence: CASSSVVELFF. The DNA of the CDR3 is TGTGCCAGCAGCTCGGTCGTCGAGCTGTTTTTT.

This clonotype came up a few times. The chain has TRBV2 and TRBJ2-3; D unresolved. This CDR3 has 11 residues. Germline V gene lookup returns CDR1 SNHLY and CDR2 FYNNEI. Trimming cost V 1 base and J 10 bases, with 6 bases left between them. The DNA of the CDR3 is TGTGCCAGCAGTGAAGGCGTAGCGCAGTATTTT. Translated: CASSEGVAQYF.

Turning to this clonotype: This could be a read error, since a much larger clone is one nucleotide away. V and J are TRBV7-2 and TRBJ2-2, with no clear D. The CDR3 sequence is 14 residues long. Trimming pared 3 bases from V and 5 bases from J, leaving 10 bases between. CDR1 is SGHTA, CDR2 FQGNSA, per germline. CDR3 nucleotide sequence: TGTACCAGCAGCTTCCTATCTGGGACCGGGGAGCTGTTTTTT. As protein: CTSSFLSGTGELFF.

Ten or more counts support this clonotype. This rearrangement joins TRBV19 to TRBJ1-5, with 9 bases matching TRBD1. The CDR3 spans 14 residues. The germline V gene encodes CDR1 LNHDA and CDR2 SQIVND (reference sequence). Trimming cost V 6 bases and J 5 bases; bases outside gene matches: 5. DNA of the CDR3: TGTGCCAGTAGGATGACAGGGGGATATCAGCCCCAGCATTTT. It translates to CASRMTGGYQPQHF.

This clonotype was counted only a few times. The gene calls are TRBV6-5 and TRBJ1-4; 7 bases agree with TRBD1. The J segment lost 4 bases and the V segment lost 5 bases, leaving 4 bases of the junction unmatched. CDR1 and CDR2 (germline): MNHEY, SVGAGI. CDR3 length: 14 amino acids. The CDR3 spells CASSPTGRNEKLFF. The CDR3 DNA reads as TGTGCCAGCAGTCCGACAGGGCGTAATGAAAAACTGTTTTTT.

The rearrangement uses TRBV4-1 and TRBJ1-5; 8 bases agree with TRBD1. Germline assignment: CDR1 MGHRA and CDR2 YSYEKL. Trimming at V came to 1 base and at J to 7 bases, leaving 3 bases not matched to a gene. The CDR3 contains 14 residues. CDR3 in amino acids: CASSQGRDRQPQHF. The CDR3 DNA reads TGCGCCAGCAGCCAAGGACGGGACAGGCAGCCCCAGCATTTT.

This clonotype was counted ten times or more. V gene TRBV7-2 combines with J gene TRBJ2-3, with 10 bases fitting TRBD2. The V and J ends lost 1 base and 4 bases, in that order; junction bases with no gene match: 2. In germline, CDR1 is SGHTA, CDR2 FQGNSA. The CDR3 spans 15 residues. The CDR3 nucleotides are TGTGCCAGCAGCTTAGTAGCGGGAGGTTCAGATACGCAGTATTTT. It specifies CASSLVAGGSDTQYF.

The table lists this clonotype with a few counts. This chain joins TRBV5-4 and TRBJ2-7, with D unresolved. V shed 0 bases and J shed 0 bases, with 19 bases lying between them. The CDR3 contains 18 residues. Germline V gene lookup returns CDR1 SGHNT and CDR2 YYREEE (reference sequence). The CDR3 here is CASSLAASKTMTSYEQYF. In DNA form, the CDR3 reads TGTGCCAGCAGCTTGGCTGCTTCTAAAACCATGACCTCCTACGAGCAGTACTTC. Based on the CDR3 plus reference TRBV5-4 and TRBJ2-7, the full variable domain is ETGVTQSPTHLIKTRGQQVTLRCSSQSGHNTVSWYQQALGQGPQFIFQYYREEENGRGNFPPRFSGLQFPNYSSELNVNALELDDSALYLCASSLAASKTMTSYEQYFGPGTRLTVT.